The following is a TCR beta chain sequence with its context. Its antigen remains unknown. Absent ophthalmopathy progression within 18 months defined stable Graves' hyperthyroidism. Diagnosis rested on symptoms, serum thyroxine and TRAb, thyroid ultrasound, and orbital computed tomography. The data originate from a study of T cells in Graves' hyperthyroidism and ophthalmopathy. Findings and caveats of the study: Separating ophthalmopathy from stable hyperthyroidism was achieved by a 13 V-J model. Blood also held most thyroid clonotypes expanded beyond 0.001.

TCR beta CDR3 region amplification was performed from RNA transcripts. The primer set for the first-round RT-PCR of the TCR CDR3 was HTBI. Via MiXCR, TCRdb re-called the multiplex PCR reads, giving one row per CDR3 protein. The sample gives hundreds of thousands of distinct CDR3 sequences, 15% to 20% of which show up once; roughly 3.5% is in the top ten. The clonotype comes from a woman under 30 with Graves' hyperthyroidism. Material for sequencing was blood.

CDR3 region: CASSSRDRTMNTEAFF. Written as DNA, the CDR3 is TGCGCCAGCAGCTCCCGGGACAGGACGATGAACACTGAAGCTTTCTTT. The chain is built from TRBV5-1 and TRBJ1-1; 8 bases are shared with TRBD1. This CDR3 spans 16 amino acids. Germline values: CDR1 SGHRS, CDR2 YFSETQ. V trimming: 3 bases; J trimming: 0 bases; junction bases outside the gene matches: 7.